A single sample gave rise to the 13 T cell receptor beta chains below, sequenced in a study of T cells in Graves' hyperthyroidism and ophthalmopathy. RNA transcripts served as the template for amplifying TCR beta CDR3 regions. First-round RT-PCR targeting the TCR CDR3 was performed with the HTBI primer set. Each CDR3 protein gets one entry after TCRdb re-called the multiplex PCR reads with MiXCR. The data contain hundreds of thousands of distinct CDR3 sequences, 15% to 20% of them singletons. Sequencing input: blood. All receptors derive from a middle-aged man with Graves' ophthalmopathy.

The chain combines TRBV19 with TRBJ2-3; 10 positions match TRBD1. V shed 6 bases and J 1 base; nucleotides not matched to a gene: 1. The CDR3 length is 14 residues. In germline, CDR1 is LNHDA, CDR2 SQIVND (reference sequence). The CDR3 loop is CASSGQGGTDTQYF. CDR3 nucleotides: TGTGCCAGTAGCGGACAGGGGGGCACAGATACGCAGTATTTT.

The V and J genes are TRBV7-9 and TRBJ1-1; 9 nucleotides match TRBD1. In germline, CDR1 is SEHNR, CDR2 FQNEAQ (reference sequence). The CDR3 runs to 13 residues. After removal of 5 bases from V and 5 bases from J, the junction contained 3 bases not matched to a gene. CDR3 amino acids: CASSDRGRTEAFF. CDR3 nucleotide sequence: TGTGCCAGCAGCGACAGGGGGAGAACTGAAGCTTTCTTT.

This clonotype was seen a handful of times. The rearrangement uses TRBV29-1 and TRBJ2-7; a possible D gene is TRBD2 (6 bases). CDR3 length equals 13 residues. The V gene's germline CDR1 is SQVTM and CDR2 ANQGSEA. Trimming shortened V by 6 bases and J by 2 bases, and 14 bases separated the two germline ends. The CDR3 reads CSVRTSLTYEQYF. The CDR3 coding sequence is TGCAGCGTCCGTACTAGCCTGACCTACGAGCAGTACTTC.

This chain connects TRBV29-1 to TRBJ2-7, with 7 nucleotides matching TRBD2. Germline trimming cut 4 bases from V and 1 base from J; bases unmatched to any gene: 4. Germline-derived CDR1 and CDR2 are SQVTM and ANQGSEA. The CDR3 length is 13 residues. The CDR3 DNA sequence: TGCAGCGTTGGTCTAGCGGAATCCTACGAGCAGTACTTC. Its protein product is CSVGLAESYEQYF.

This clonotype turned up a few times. CDR3 region: CSARDGPATSIQYF. The CDR3 region has the DNA TGCAGTGCTAGAGATGGCCCCGCAACTAGCATTCAGTACTTC. The chain uses TRBV20-1 and TRBJ2-4; D is possibly TRBD2 (5 bases). Between the trimmed V and J ends, which lost 0 bases and 9 bases, there was a span of 15 bases. The CDR3 is 14 amino acids. CDR1 and CDR2 from the germline V gene are DFQATT and SNEGSKA (reference sequence).

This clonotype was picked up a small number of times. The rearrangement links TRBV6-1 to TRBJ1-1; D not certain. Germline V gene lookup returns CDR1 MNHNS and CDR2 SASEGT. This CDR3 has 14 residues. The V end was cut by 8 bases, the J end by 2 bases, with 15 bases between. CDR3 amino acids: CASAPGSGNTEAFF. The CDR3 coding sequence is TGTGCCAGCGCGCCCGGTTCAGGAAACACTGAAGCTTTCTTT.

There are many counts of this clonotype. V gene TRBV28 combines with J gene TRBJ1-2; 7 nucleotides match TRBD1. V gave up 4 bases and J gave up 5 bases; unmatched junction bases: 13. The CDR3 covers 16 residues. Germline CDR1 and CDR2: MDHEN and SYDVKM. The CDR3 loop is CASSSGGPDREYGYTF. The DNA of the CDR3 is TGTGCCAGCAGTTCGGGCGGACCCGACAGGGAATATGGCTACACCTTC.

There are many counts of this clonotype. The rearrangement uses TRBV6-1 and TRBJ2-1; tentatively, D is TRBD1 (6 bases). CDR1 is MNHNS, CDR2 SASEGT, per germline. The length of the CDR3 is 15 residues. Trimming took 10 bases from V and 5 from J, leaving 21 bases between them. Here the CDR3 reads CATKTYRELHNEQFF. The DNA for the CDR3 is TGTGCCACTAAAACGTACAGGGAGCTTCACAATGAGCAGTTCTTC.

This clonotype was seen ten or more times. CDR3 protein: CASSFTSGSYNEQFF. Here the CDR3 DNA reads TGTGCCAGCAGCTTTACTAGCGGATCTTACAATGAGCAGTTCTTC. The chain has TRBV7-3 and TRBJ2-1, with 8 positions matching TRBD2. Per the germline V gene, CDR1 is SGHTA and CDR2 is FQGTGA. V gave up 3 bases and J gave up 4 bases; unmatched junction bases: 5. This CDR3 region has 15 residues.

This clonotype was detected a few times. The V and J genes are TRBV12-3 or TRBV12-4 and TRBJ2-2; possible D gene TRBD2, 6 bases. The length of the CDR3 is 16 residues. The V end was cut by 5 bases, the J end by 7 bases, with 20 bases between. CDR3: CASSPAGPTANGELFF. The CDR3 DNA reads TGTGCCAGCAGTCCGGCGGGGCCAACTGCGAACGGGGAGCTGTTTTTT.

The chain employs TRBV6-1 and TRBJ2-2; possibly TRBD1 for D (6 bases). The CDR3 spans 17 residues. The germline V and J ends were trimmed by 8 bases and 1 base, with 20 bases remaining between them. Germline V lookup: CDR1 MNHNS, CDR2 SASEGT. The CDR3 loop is CASDSPAEGVNTGELFF. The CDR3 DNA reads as TGTGCCAGCGACAGTCCAGCAGAGGGGGTGAACACCGGGGAGCTGTTTTTT.

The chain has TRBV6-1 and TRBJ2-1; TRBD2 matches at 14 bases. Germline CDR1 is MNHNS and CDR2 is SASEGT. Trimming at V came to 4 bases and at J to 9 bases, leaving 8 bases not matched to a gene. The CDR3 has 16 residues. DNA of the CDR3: TGTGCCAGCAGTGTCGGGACTAGCGGGAGTCAGGGTGAGCAGTTCTTC. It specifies CASSVGTSGSQGEQFF.

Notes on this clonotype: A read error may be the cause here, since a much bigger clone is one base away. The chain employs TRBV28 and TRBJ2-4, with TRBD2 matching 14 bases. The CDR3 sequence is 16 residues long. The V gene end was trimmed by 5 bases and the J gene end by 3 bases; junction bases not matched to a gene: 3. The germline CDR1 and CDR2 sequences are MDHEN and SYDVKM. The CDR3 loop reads CASSPGTSGGKNIQYF. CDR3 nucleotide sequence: TGTGCCAGCAGTCCCGGGACTAGCGGGGGCAAAAACATTCAGTACTTC.